This T cell receptor beta chain appears in the sequencing data of a study of T cells in Graves' hyperthyroidism and ophthalmopathy. Background on the study: Peripheral blood sampling occurred at initial diagnosis, before any treatment.

Amplification of TCR beta CDR3 regions used RNA as the template. During a first-round RT-PCR of the TCR CDR3, the HTBI primer set was used. Via MiXCR, TCRdb re-called the multiplex PCR reads, giving one row per CDR3 protein. The repertoire holds some 200,000 distinct CDR3 sequences, with about a sixth as singletons. This clonotype appeared many times. Newly diagnosed hyperthyroidism, duration under 2 months, in patients aged 18 to 65. The study excluded patients with uncontrolled infection, other autoimmune disease, pregnancy or lactation. This receptor was identified in a man aged 50-59 years with Graves' hyperthyroidism. The sample consisted of blood.

The CDR3 here is CASSEPGRPNQPQHF. In nucleotides, the CDR3 is TGTGCCAGCAGCGAACCGGGCCGGCCGAATCAGCCCCAGCATTTT. The gene calls are TRBV6-2 or TRBV6-3 and TRBJ1-5; D gene unclear. The CDR3 loop spans 15 amino acids. Germline-derived CDR1 and CDR2 are MNHEY and SVGEGT. Trimming took 6 bases from V and 4 from J, leaving 16 bases between them.